The next 6 T cell receptor beta chains were all read from a single sample in a study of CD8 T cells in Susac syndrome. RNA was extracted with the RNeasy kit, and a quantity of 0.5 to 1 ug was reverse transcribed using random hexamers. TCRdb re-derived calls from the immunoSEQ multiplex PCR reads in MiXCR, one entry per CDR3 protein. The sample yields some 150,000 distinct CDR3 sequences, approximately 94% seen once. Sample: CD4+ T cells from PBMCs. These receptors all come from a human donor in good health.

The genes are TRBV28 and TRBJ2-7; D is unclear. The V end lost 1 base, the J end lost 3 bases, and 13 bases lay between the germline ends. The CDR3 is made up of 15 amino acids. Germline V lookup: CDR1 MDHEN, CDR2 SYDVKM. CDR3 loop: CASSLSSARLYEQYF. CDR3 DNA sequence: TGTGCCAGCAGTTTATCCTCGGCCCGACTCTACGAGCAGTACTTC.

This clonotype has only one observation. The J gene is TRBJ1-5, the V gene TRBV7-2; D may be TRBD1 (5 bases). V was shortened by 0 bases and J by 2 bases, with 14 bases between the two germline ends. CDR1 is SGHTA and CDR2 is FQGNSA in the germline V gene. CDR3 length: 17 amino acids. CDR3 nucleotide sequence: TGTGCCAGCAGCTTAGCACCAGGGATGGCGGGCAATCAGCCCCAGCATTTT. This encodes CASSLAPGMAGNQPQHF.

The V gene is TRBV19, the J gene TRBJ2-2; 11 positions match TRBD1. Germline CDR1 and CDR2: LNHDA and SQIVND (reference sequence). The ends lost 4 bases at V and 1 base at J; junction bases unmatched: 5. The CDR3 runs to 17 residues. The CDR3 sequence is CASSRSGTGGNTGELFF. The CDR3 DNA follows: TGTGCCAGTAGTAGATCCGGGACAGGGGGGAACACCGGGGAGCTGTTTTTT.

The V call is TRBV4-2, the J call TRBJ2-1; 12 nucleotides match TRBD2. The germline V gene encodes CDR1 LGHNA and CDR2 YNFKEQ. The CDR3 covers 16 residues. V dropped 0 bases and J dropped 5; count of bases not matched to a gene: 2. The CDR3 here is CASSQERTSGNNEQFF. The CDR3 DNA is TGTGCCAGCAGCCAAGAGAGGACTAGCGGGAACAATGAGCAGTTCTTC.

CDR3 in DNA: TGTGCCAGCAGCGAACTAGCGGGGACATTCTACGAGCAGTACTTC. It yields the protein CASSELAGTFYEQYF. The chain employs TRBV28 and TRBJ2-7; the match to TRBD2 covers 10 bases. V was pared by 6 bases and J by 3 bases, with 8 bases of the junction left unmatched. Germline CDR1 is MDHEN and CDR2 is SYDVKM. The CDR3 is 15 residues long.

The J gene is TRBJ2-7, the V gene TRBV12-3 or TRBV12-4; 7 bases match TRBD2. V lost 6 bases, J lost 0 bases, and 5 bases stayed unmatched. The CDR3 length is 14 residues. The CDR3 DNA reads as TGTGCCAGCAGAGCGGGGACGGCCTCCTACGAGCAGTACTTC. It yields the protein CASRAGTASYEQYF.